This TCR beta chain was found in a study of graft-versus-host responses after intestinal transplantation. General study findings and limits: There were GvH clones found in recipient marrow, and some of them appeared first in ileum or blood.

Data came from immunoSEQ multiplex PCR; TCRdb stores just in-frame clones and leaves some out. Among roughly 27,000 clones listed, over 80% were seen once. Points on this clone: The antigen remains undetermined.

Germline V lookup: CDR1 SNHLY, CDR2 FYNNEI. The CDR3 extends over 14 amino acids. V lost 4 bases, J lost 9 bases, and 8 bases stayed unmatched. This material consisted of PBMCs, taken 27 to 29 days after intestinal transplant. The chain links TRBV2 to TRBJ2-1; 8 bases align to TRBD2. This sequence originates from a human patient who received an intestinal transplant, so some T cells may come from the graft donor. The CDR3 here is CASSVSGSRREQFF. The CDR3 DNA is TGTGCCAGCAGTGTGAGCGGGAGCCGGCGTGAGCAGTTCTTC. The full variable domain, its missing parts supplied by reference TRBV2 and TRBJ2-1, is EPEVTQTPSHQVTQMGQEVILRCVPISNHLYFYWYRQILGQKVEFLVSFYNNEISEKSEIFDDQFSVERPDGSNFTLKIRSTKLEDSAMYFCASSVSGSRREQFFGPGTRLTVL.